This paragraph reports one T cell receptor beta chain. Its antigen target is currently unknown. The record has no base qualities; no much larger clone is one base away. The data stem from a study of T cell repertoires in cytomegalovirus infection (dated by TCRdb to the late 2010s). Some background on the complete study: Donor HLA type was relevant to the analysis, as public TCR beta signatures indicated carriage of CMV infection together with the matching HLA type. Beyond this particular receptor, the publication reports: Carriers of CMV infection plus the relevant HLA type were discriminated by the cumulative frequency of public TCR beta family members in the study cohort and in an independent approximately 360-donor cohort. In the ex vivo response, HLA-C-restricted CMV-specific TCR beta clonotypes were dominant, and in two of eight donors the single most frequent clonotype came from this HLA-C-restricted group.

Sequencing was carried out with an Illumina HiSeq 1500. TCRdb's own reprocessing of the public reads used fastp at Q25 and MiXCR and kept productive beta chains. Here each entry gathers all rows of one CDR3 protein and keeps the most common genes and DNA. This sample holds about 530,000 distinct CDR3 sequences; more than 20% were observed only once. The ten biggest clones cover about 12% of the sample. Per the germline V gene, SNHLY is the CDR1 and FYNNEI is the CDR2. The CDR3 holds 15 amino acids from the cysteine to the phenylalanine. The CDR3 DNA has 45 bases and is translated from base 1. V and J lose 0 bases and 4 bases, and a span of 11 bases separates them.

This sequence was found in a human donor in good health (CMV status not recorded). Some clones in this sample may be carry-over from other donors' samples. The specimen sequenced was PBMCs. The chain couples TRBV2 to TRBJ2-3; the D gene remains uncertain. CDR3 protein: CASSEATRAPDTQYF. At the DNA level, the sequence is TGTGCCAGCAGTGAAGCTACGCGAGCCCCAGATACGCAGTATTTT.